This T cell receptor (beta chain) comes out of a study of blood T cell repertoires in COVID-19. At the level of the study: COVID-19 samples collected from the United States, Italy and Spain covered acute and convalescent phases. From T cells, B-cell-depleted T cells, or PBMCs came the material, which was cDNA or gDNA.

Measured with immunoSEQ multiplex PCR; TCRdb has only the in-frame clones, and not every one. The table includes around 170,000 clones, over 80% detected once. The sequenced sample was peripheral blood. The source is a woman aged 55 to 70 with acute or convalescent COVID-19.

DNA of the CDR3: TGTGCCAGCAGCGCTGCGGGGGGAACTAATGAAAAACTGTTTTTT. Amino acid sequence: CASSAAGGTNEKLFF. This rearrangement joins TRBV9 to TRBJ1-4; tentatively, D is TRBD1 (5 bases). The germline V and J ends were trimmed by 3 bases and 1 base, with 10 bases remaining between them. The CDR3 is 15 amino acids. Germline V CDR1 and CDR2: SGDLS, YYNGEE.